The 18 T cell receptor beta chains presented below share a single source sample, sequenced in a study of CD8 T cells in ankylosing spondylitis. Study-level points and caveats: A motif in TCR beta, a set of about 8 highly homologous variants, appeared characteristic of ankylosing spondylitis blood.

Their antigen targets remain unknown. MiXCR, run by TCRdb on the 5' RACE reads, gives a single entry per CDR3 protein. The repertoire holds fewer than 400,000 distinct CDR3 sequences, with roughly 8% as singletons. The sequencing input was blood, either unsorted or a sorted T cell fraction (not recorded which). Receptor source: a male donor with ankylosing spondylitis.

This clonotype showed up just a few times. V usage is TRBV27 and J usage is TRBJ2-7; D unclear. Germline loops: CDR1 MNHEY, CDR2 SMNVEV (reference sequence). V was clipped by 0 bases and J by 4 bases, with 16 bases between them. The CDR3 is 16 residues long. The CDR3 DNA is TGTGCCAGCAGTTTATCACTCCCGAGATCAGGTTACGAGCAGTACTTC. Its translation: CASSLSLPRSGYEQYF.

The chain is built from TRBV12-3 or TRBV12-4 and TRBJ1-2; D is unclear. Trimming stripped 3 bases from V and 8 bases from J, with 10 bases between. The length of the CDR3 is 12 residues. The CDR3 here is CASSLKGRGYTF. CDR3 coding DNA: TGTGCCAGCAGTTTGAAGGGAAGGGGCTACACCTTC.

This clonotype was counted between two and nine times. This chain joins TRBV12-3 or TRBV12-4 and TRBJ2-7; no clear D. Trimming removed 4 bases from V and 0 bases from J, with 10 bases in between. CDR3 length equals 14 residues. CDR3 region: CASSYTDFSYEQYF. In DNA form, the CDR3 reads TGTGCCAGCAGTTACACGGATTTCTCCTACGAGCAGTACTTC.

This clonotype was counted only a few times. This chain links TRBV20-1 with TRBJ2-1; TRBD1 or TRBD2 may be the D gene (5 bases each). The germline gives CDR1 DFQATT, CDR2 SNEGSKA (reference sequence). Trimming stripped 1 base from V and 5 bases from J, with 12 bases between. The CDR3 spans 14 residues. The CDR3 region is CSARGTLGHNEQFF. The CDR3 region has the DNA TGCAGTGCTAGAGGGACTCTGGGGCACAATGAGCAGTTCTTC.

This clonotype was found many times. V usage is TRBV11-3 and J usage is TRBJ1-6; D unclear. Germline loops: CDR1 SGHNT, CDR2 YENEEA. The CDR3 sequence is 14 residues long. V lost 1 base and J lost 7, with 8 bases in between. CDR3 bases: TGTGCCAGCAGCTTAGGCAGGACCAATTCACCCCTCCACTTT. Translation gives CASSLGRTNSPLHF. Full variable domain (missing parts from reference TRBV11-3 and TRBJ1-6): EAGVVQSPRYKIIEKKQPVAFWCNPISGHNTLYWYLQNLGQGPELLIRYENEEAVDDSQLPKDRFSAERLKGVDSTLKIQPAELGDSAVYLCASSLGRTNSPLHFGNGTRLTVT.

This clonotype was detected a few times. The rearrangement links TRBV27 to TRBJ2-3, with a weak D call TRBD2 (6 bases). The CDR3 loop spans 15 amino acids. Germline V CDR1 and CDR2: MNHEY, SMNVEV (reference sequence). Trimming took off 2 bases at V and 4 bases at J, with 13 bases between the two ends. The CDR3 region has the DNA TGTGCCAGCAGTTTAGGGGACTCCTCAGCAGATACGCAGTATTTT. Residues: CASSLGDSSADTQYF.

This clonotype was seen more than once but under ten times. This chain connects TRBV7-2 to TRBJ2-5, with 8 bases matching TRBD2. The CDR3 is made up of 16 amino acids. V was pared by 5 bases and J by 5 bases, with 13 bases of the junction left unmatched. CDR1 is SGHTA, CDR2 FQGNSA, per germline. CDR3 sequence (DNA): TGTGCCAGCAGCCCCGAATTGACAGCGGGAGAGGAGACCCAGTACTTC. Its translation is CASSPELTAGEETQYF.

This clonotype was recorded many times. The chain links TRBV20-1 to TRBJ2-7, with a weak D call TRBD2 (6 bases). The germline gives CDR1 DFQATT, CDR2 SNEGSKA (reference sequence). The CDR3 length is 13 residues. Trimming took off 3 bases at V and 9 bases at J, with 18 bases between the two ends. The CDR3 region has the DNA TGCAGTGCTAGCCACACCCGAGCGGGTTTGCAGTACTTC. Translation: CSASHTRAGLQYF.

There are many counts of this clonotype. The V and J genes are TRBV4-1 and TRBJ2-2; perhaps TRBD1 as D (5 bases). There are 14 residues in the CDR3. Trimming took off 4 bases at V and 4 bases at J, with 10 bases between the two ends. The germline gives CDR1 MGHRA, CDR2 YSYEKL. CDR3 region: CASSLDKGTGELFF. Written as DNA, the CDR3 is TGCGCCAGCAGCCTGGACAAGGGCACCGGGGAGCTGTTTTTT.

This clonotype was counted between two and nine times. The rearrangement links TRBV6-5 to TRBJ2-7; D perhaps matches TRBD1 (6 bases). This CDR3 is 17 amino acids long. Between the trimmed V and J ends, which lost 4 bases and 1 base, there was a span of 20 bases. The germline V gene has CDR1 MNHEY and CDR2 SVGAGI. CDR3 nucleotide sequence: TGTGCCAGCAGTTTCTCATCACAGGGTGGGACATCCTACGAGCAGTACTTC. Amino acid sequence: CASSFSSQGGTSYEQYF.

The rearrangement uses TRBV7-2 and TRBJ2-7; a possible D gene is TRBD1 (6 bases). The length of the CDR3 is 15 residues. V was trimmed by 5 bases and J by 1 base, leaving 15 bases between them. Germline V gives CDR1 SGHTA, CDR2 FQGNSA. This CDR3 is CASSRYLGTSYEQYF. DNA of the CDR3: TGTGCCAGCAGCCGTTATCTCGGGACATCCTACGAGCAGTACTTC.

The chain has TRBV12-3 or TRBV12-4 and TRBJ2-3, with D possibly being TRBD1 (5 bases). The CDR3 is 13 amino acids. Trimming pared 7 bases from V and 9 bases from J, leaving 17 bases between. CDR3 sequence reads: CASTGGRAITQYF. CDR3 nucleotide sequence: TGTGCCAGCACCGGTGGCAGGGCCATAACGCAGTATTTT.

This clonotype was detected only a few times. The chain is built from TRBV7-8 and TRBJ2-6; TRBD1 might be the D (6 bases). Trimming took 1 base from V and 4 from J, leaving 11 bases between them. Germline lookup yields CDR1 SGHVS and CDR2 FQNEAQ. The CDR3 has 16 amino acids. Here the CDR3 reads CASSLVGATGANVLTF. The CDR3 DNA sequence: TGTGCCAGCAGCTTAGTGGGGGCAACCGGGGCCAACGTCCTGACTTTC.

This clonotype came up a few times. The gene calls are TRBV5-4 and TRBJ2-7; D unresolved. There are 12 residues in the CDR3. Per the germline V gene, CDR1 is SGHNT and CDR2 is YYREEE (reference sequence). The V gene lost 0 bases and the J gene lost 6 bases, with 7 bases spanning the gap. Here the CDR3 reads CASSLDWGEQYF. The CDR3 DNA follows: TGTGCCAGCAGCTTGGACTGGGGCGAGCAGTACTTC.

This clonotype was detected many times. An end of the junction does not agree with germline; a read error may underlie this. The chain joins TRBV7-2 to TRBJ2-3; D gene unclear. CDR3 length equals 14 residues. Germline V gives CDR1 SGHTA, CDR2 FQGNSA. DNA for the CDR3: TGTGCCAGCAGCTTAGGTGGTAGCATAGATACGCAGTATTTT. Protein: CASSLGGSIDTQYF.

The chain carries TRBV20-1 and TRBJ2-6; D not certain. Germline CDR1 is DFQATT and CDR2 is SNEGSKA (reference sequence). The CDR3 covers 13 residues. Trimming removed 3 bases at V and 0 bases at J, with 3 bases between. CDR3 DNA sequence: TGCAGTGCTAGGCTCTCTGGGGCCAACGTCCTGACTTTC. This gives the protein CSARLSGANVLTF.

This clonotype has only a few counts. The chain employs TRBV20-1 and TRBJ2-3; 10 positions match TRBD2. The CDR3 runs to 16 residues. V trimming: 1 base; J trimming: 5 bases; junction bases outside the gene matches: 9. In germline, CDR1 is DFQATT, CDR2 SNEGSKA (reference sequence). CDR3 bases: TGCAGTGCTAGAGCTTTGCTAGCGGGAGTTGGAGATACGCAGTATTTT. Its protein product is CSARALLAGVGDTQYF.

This clonotype was picked up a small number of times. The rearrangement links TRBV4-1 to TRBJ2-3, with 11 bases fitting TRBD1. J gave up 1 base and V 2 bases, and 5 bases lay outside the gene matches. The CDR3 is made up of 17 amino acids. Germline V lookup: CDR1 MGHRA, CDR2 YSYEKL. CDR3 amino acids: CASSQRPGQGGTDTQYF. DNA for the CDR3: TGCGCCAGCAGCCAACGCCCGGGACAGGGGGGCACAGATACGCAGTATTTT.